These 26 T cell receptor beta chains were sequenced from one sample in a study of vaccination effects on CD4 cells after COVID-19. Antigen specificity for these receptors is unknown. Scientists isolated CD4+ T cells after an approximately ten-day culture period ended. The person was diagnosed with PCR-confirmed SARS-CoV-2 infection between March and December 2020. The participants, recipients of two vaccine doses, got either BNT162b2 or mRNA-1273. Clones were read by immunoSEQ multiplex PCR, and TCRdb kept only the in-frame ones, dropping some. The sample contains about 46,000 clones, about 70% of which appear only once. Sequenced here: CD4+ T cells from PBMCs cultured without peptide, sampled after COVID-19 vaccination. The source is a human donor who had a prior SARS-CoV-2 infection.

This rearrangement joins TRBV3-1 (or the pseudogene TRBV3-2) to TRBJ1-6; D is perhaps TRBD1 (5 bases). The V and J ends lost 1 base and 13 bases respectively, with 11 bases between them. CDR1 and CDR2 from the germline V gene are LGHDT and YNNKEL (reference sequence). The length of the CDR3 is 13 residues. The CDR3 DNA is TGTGCCAGCAGCCAAGGGGGAGGGGCTCCCCTCCACTTT. It codes for CASSQGGGAPLHF.

The chain links TRBV18 to TRBJ2-5; D is unresolved. Germline CDR1 KGHSH, CDR2 LQKENI. The V and J ends lost 1 base and 5 bases respectively, with 8 bases between them. This CDR3 has 13 amino acids. In nucleotides, the CDR3 is TGTGCCAGCTCACCACTGGTTCAGGAGACCCAGTACTTC. Translating it yields CASSPLVQETQYF.

The rearrangement uses TRBV6-6 and TRBJ1-4, with TRBD1 as a possible D gene (5 bases). From germline, CDR1 is MNHNY and CDR2 SVGAGI (reference sequence). Trimming took off 7 bases at V and 5 bases at J, with 11 bases between the two ends. CDR3 length equals 13 residues. The CDR3 here is CASKPGTNEKLFF. The CDR3 region has the DNA TGTGCCAGCAAGCCAGGGACCAATGAAAAACTGTTTTTT.

There are a few counts of this clone. The chain has TRBV27 and TRBJ1-1; D is perhaps TRBD1 (6 bases). Germline V CDR1 and CDR2: MNHEY, SMNVEV (reference sequence). V lost 3 bases and J 5 bases, leaving 22 bases between the germline ends. The CDR3 covers 17 residues. The CDR3 loop reads CASSFLRGAGVRTEAFF. The CDR3 DNA reads as TGTGCCAGCAGTTTCCTACGGGGTGCAGGGGTGAGAACTGAAGCTTTCTTT.

This chain connects TRBV9 to TRBJ2-1, with D perhaps being TRBD1 or TRBD2 (5 bases each). CDR3 size: 13 residues. Per the germline V gene, CDR1 is SGDLS and CDR2 is YYNGEE. Trimming cost V 0 bases and J 10 bases, with 11 bases left between them. CDR3 amino acids: CASSVGGWGEQFF. CDR3 sequence (DNA): TGTGCCAGCAGCGTAGGGGGTTGGGGGGAGCAGTTCTTC.

The CDR3, as DNA: TGTGCCAGCAGTGCTAGCGGGAGTGGGTACGGGGAGCTGTTTTTT. This codes for CASSASGSGYGELFF. The chain links TRBV2 to TRBJ2-2; 10 positions agree with TRBD2. Trimming took 4 bases from V and 7 from J; bases not matched to a gene: 6. CDR1 and CDR2 from the germline V gene are SNHLY and FYNNEI. CDR3 length equals 15 residues.

V is TRBV3-1 (or the pseudogene TRBV3-2) and J is TRBJ2-5; 10 nucleotides agree with TRBD2. Germline CDR1 LGHDT, CDR2 YNNKEL (reference sequence). V dropped 0 bases and J dropped 7; count of bases not matched to a gene: 20. This CDR3 spans 20 amino acids. CDR3 sequence reads: CASSQDLKLAGPRLGGTQYF. CDR3 nucleotides: TGTGCCAGCAGCCAAGATTTAAAACTAGCGGGGCCCAGGTTGGGTGGGACCCAGTACTTC.

This clone was detected once. The rearrangement links TRBV12-5 to TRBJ2-1, with a possible D match to TRBD1 (5 bases). Trimming shortened V by 6 bases and J by 8 bases, and 17 bases separated the two germline ends. Germline-derived CDR1 and CDR2 are LGHNT and FRNRAP. The CDR3 runs 14 residues. CDR3 in amino acids: CASGTGDGWDEQFF. The DNA for the CDR3 is TGTGCTAGTGGCACAGGCGACGGGTGGGATGAGCAGTTCTTC.

The chain employs TRBV27 and TRBJ1-5; D unresolved. The CDR3 has 14 residues. The V gene's germline CDR1 is MNHEY and CDR2 SMNVEV (reference sequence). The ends were cut back, 5 bases at V and 7 bases at J, with 15 bases in the middle. The CDR3 spells CASSRSGIEQPQHF. For the CDR3, the DNA is TGTGCCAGCAGTCGTTCGGGGATTGAGCAGCCCCAGCATTTT.

This clone has only a few counts. V is TRBV25-1 and J is TRBJ1-2; perhaps TRBD1 as D (5 bases). V was cut by 2 bases and J by 4 bases, with 8 bases left in between. Germline assignment: CDR1 MGHDK and CDR2 SYGVNS. The CDR3 extends over 13 amino acids. CDR3 nucleotide sequence: TGTGCCAGCAGTGAACAGGACATCTATGGCTACACCTTC. It yields the protein CASSEQDIYGYTF.

CDR3 sequence reads: CASNRDRENTGELFF. For the CDR3, the DNA is TGTGCCAGTAATAGGGACAGGGAGAACACCGGGGAGCTGTTTTTT. V usage is TRBV19 and J usage is TRBJ2-2; TRBD1 matches 9 bases. The CDR3 covers 15 residues. Germline V gives CDR1 LNHDA, CDR2 SQIVND (reference sequence). Trimming cost V 7 bases and J 1 base; bases outside gene matches: 4. The whole variable domain, remainder taken from reference TRBV19 and TRBJ2-2, is DGGITQSPKYLFRKEGQNVTLSCEQNLNHDAMYWYRQDPGQGLRLIYYSQIVNDFQKGDIAEGYSVSREKKESFPLTVTSAQKNPTAFYLCASNRDRENTGELFFGEGSRLTVL.

DNA of the CDR3: TGTGCCAGTAGTTTTAGGGGGAGTAATGAAAAACTGTTTTTT. It specifies CASSFRGSNEKLFF. The gene calls are TRBV19 and TRBJ1-4, with D maybe TRBD1 (6 bases). The CDR3 covers 14 residues. Trimming stripped 5 bases from V and 4 bases from J, with 11 bases between. The germline V gene has CDR1 LNHDA and CDR2 SQIVND (reference sequence).

The chain employs TRBV19 and TRBJ1-1, with no clear D. CDR3 length equals 13 residues. V shed 5 bases and J shed 5 bases, with 12 bases lying between them. Germline V gives CDR1 LNHDA, CDR2 SQIVND (reference sequence). The CDR3 spells CASSLKQVTEAFF. The CDR3 nucleotides are TGTGCCAGTAGTCTAAAGCAGGTTACTGAAGCTTTCTTT. Variable domain in full (rest from reference TRBV19 and TRBJ1-1): DGGITQSPKYLFRKEGQNVTLSCEQNLNHDAMYWYRQDPGQGLRLIYYSQIVNDFQKGDIAEGYSVSREKKESFPLTVTSAQKNPTAFYLCASSLKQVTEAFFGQGTRLTVV.

The rearrangement uses TRBV7-8 and TRBJ1-1; the match to TRBD1 covers 7 bases. CDR3 length: 16 amino acids. The V gene end was trimmed by 4 bases and the J gene end by 0 bases; junction bases not matched to a gene: 8. Germline loops: CDR1 SGHVS, CDR2 FQNEAQ. The CDR3 coding sequence is TGTGCCAGCAGCTACTCACGGGACAGTATGAACACTGAAGCTTTCTTT. It specifies CASSYSRDSMNTEAFF.

The gene calls are TRBV12-5 and TRBJ2-5; D is uncertain. This CDR3 contains 13 residues. Trimming shortened V by 3 bases and J by 3 bases, and 8 bases separated the two germline ends. The germline V gene has CDR1 LGHNT and CDR2 FRNRAP. CDR3 nucleotides: TGTGCTAGTGGTTTTAGTGGGGAAGAGACCCAGTACTTC. It encodes CASGFSGEETQYF.

The chain employs TRBV2 and TRBJ2-5; 7 bases line up with TRBD2. Germline V gene sequence: CDR1 SNHLY, CDR2 FYNNEI. Germline trimming cut 3 bases from V and 1 base from J; bases unmatched to any gene: 5. This CDR3 has 15 residues. The CDR3 is CASSDPGGGQETQYF. Written as DNA, the CDR3 is TGTGCCAGCAGTGACCCGGGGGGAGGCCAAGAGACCCAGTACTTC.

This clone was picked up one time. J is TRBJ2-1 and V is TRBV2, with a weak D call TRBD1 (5 bases). Trimming cost V 2 bases and J 10 bases, with 15 bases left between them. Germline V CDR1 and CDR2: SNHLY, FYNNEI. This CDR3 region has 14 residues. Here the CDR3 DNA reads TGTGCCAGCAGTGAATACCCCCAGGGTGGCGAGCAGTTCTTC. It translates to CASSEYPQGGEQFF.

The chain couples TRBV21-1 to TRBJ2-7; TRBD1, the D gene given by the table, was not confirmed from the DNA. TRBV21-1 is classified as a pseudogene. The CDR3 runs to 16 residues. In nucleotides, the CDR3 is TGTGCCAGCAGCCTAACCTTGGGACAGGGATCCTACGAGCAGTACTTC. Residues: CASSLTLGQGSYEQYF.

The chain employs TRBV5-5 and TRBJ1-5; a weak D match, TRBD1 (5 bases). The CDR3 consists of 15 residues. Looked up from germline, CDR1 is SGHKS and CDR2 is YYEKEE (reference sequence). The V end lost 0 bases, the J end lost 4 bases, and 11 bases lay between the germline ends. CDR3 bases: TGTGCCAGCAGCTTGGGGCCGCCAGGGAATCAGCCCCAGCATTTT. Protein: CASSLGPPGNQPQHF.

The gene calls are TRBV18 and TRBJ2-7; a possible D gene is TRBD2 (6 bases). CDR1 and CDR2 (germline): KGHSH, LQKENI. V lost 4 bases to trimming and J lost 5 bases, with 18 bases between them. This CDR3 has 15 amino acids. The CDR3 DNA follows: TGTGCCAGCTCACGGCCGGGAGTTCTTATGGACGAGCAGTACTTC. Protein: CASSRPGVLMDEQYF.

The rearrangement joins TRBV24-1 to TRBJ2-7; D possibly matches TRBD1 or TRBD2 (6 bases each). The CDR3 covers 19 residues. The germline V gene encodes CDR1 KGHDR and CDR2 SFDVKD. The germline V and J ends were trimmed by 5 bases and 2 bases, with 27 bases remaining between them. The CDR3 protein is CATSAPQGRDGHHTYEQYF. The CDR3 DNA sequence: TGTGCCACCAGTGCCCCTCAGGGGCGGGATGGACATCACACCTACGAGCAGTACTTC.

The J gene is TRBJ2-5, the V gene TRBV30; D might be TRBD2 (5 bases). This CDR3 comprises 14 residues. CDR1 is GTSNPN and CDR2 is SVGIG in the germline V gene (reference sequence). V was pared by 2 bases and J by 5 bases, with 15 bases between. CDR3 sequence reads: CAWSSGGSGETQYF. CDR3 nucleotide sequence: TGTGCCTGGAGTAGCGGCGGCTCGGGGGAGACCCAGTACTTC.

There are a few counts of this clone. The rearrangement uses TRBV9 and TRBJ2-3, with a weak D call TRBD2 (6 bases). The CDR3 has 14 amino acids. V lost 4 bases and J 11 bases, leaving 20 bases between the germline ends. Germline V CDR1 and CDR2: SGDLS, YYNGEE. CDR3 DNA sequence: TGTGCCAGCAGCAGGGATACGGGGTTGCGGGGGCAGTATTTT. Its translation is CASSRDTGLRGQYF.

The chain uses TRBV2 and TRBJ1-1, with 7 positions matching TRBD1. The CDR3 extends over 15 amino acids. The ends lost 5 bases at V and 1 base at J; junction bases unmatched: 7. Germline CDR1 SNHLY, CDR2 FYNNEI. The CDR3 region has the DNA TGTGCCAGCAGTAGTAACAGGGGAACGAACACTGAAGCTTTCTTT. Protein product: CASSSNRGTNTEAFF.

The chain couples TRBV2 to TRBJ2-5; perhaps TRBD1 as D (8 bases). Trimming shortened V by 6 bases and J by 4 bases, and 21 bases separated the two germline ends. CDR3 length equals 16 residues. Looked up from germline, CDR1 is SNHLY and CDR2 is FYNNEI. The CDR3: CASRGSTGGDLETQYF. Written as DNA, the CDR3 is TGTGCCAGCAGGGGTTCCACAGGGGGGGACTTAGAGACCCAGTACTTC. Combining the CDR3 with reference TRBV2 and TRBJ2-5 gives the whole variable domain EPEVTQTPSHQVTQMGQEVILRCVPISNHLYFYWYRQILGQKVEFLVSFYNNEISEKSEIFDDQFSVERPDGSNFTLKIRSTKLEDSAMYFCASRGSTGGDLETQYFGPGTRLLVL.

On this clone: This CDR3 is also generated by other DNA sequences in the sample. The rearrangement links TRBV9 to TRBJ2-5; no reliable D call. V shed 0 bases and J shed 5 bases, with 8 bases lying between them. The CDR3 extends over 13 amino acids. The V gene's germline CDR1 is SGDLS and CDR2 YYNGEE. CDR3 region: CASSVVQGETQYF. CDR3 nucleotide sequence: TGTGCCAGCAGCGTAGTTCAAGGGGAGACCCAGTACTTC. Together with reference TRBV9 and TRBJ2-5, the CDR3 gives the full variable domain: DSGVTQTPKHLITATGQRVTLRCSPRSGDLSVYWYQQSLDQGLQFLIQYYNGEERAKGNILERFSAQQFPDLHSELNLSSLELGDSALYFCASSVVQGETQYFGPGTRLLVL.